Detailed here is one TCR beta chain. CDR1 ENHRY and CDR2 SYGVKD come from the germline V gene. The CDR3 is 15 amino acids. V was cut by 0 bases and J by 6 bases, with 12 bases left in between. The data were produced by immunoSEQ multiplex PCR, yet TCRdb's version contains in-frame clones alone and is incomplete. The sample yields 150,000 to 250,000 clones, approximately 93% seen once. This sample stems from a study of T cell responses to AZD1222 COVID-19 vaccine. This clonotype was sampled from an adult who received the AZD1222 COVID-19 vaccine. The V call is TRBV10-3, the J call TRBJ1-5; D is unclear. The specimen was peripheral blood, collected 28 days after the second AZD1222 dose. The CDR3 is CAISESLGLGQPQHF. CDR3 nucleotide sequence: TGTGCCATCAGTGAGTCCTTGGGCCTCGGTCAGCCCCAGCATTTT.